This TCR beta chain is drawn from a study of T cell responses to AZD1222 COVID-19 vaccine. Study overall: Timing groups of about 4 and about 12 weeks for second doses were pooled. General observations from the study: Among spike-specific TCRs, nearly half reportedly target unmutated variant regions. Elevations in Spike-specific TCR breadth and depth followed administration of two AZD1222 doses. There were mostly white British donors and more females than males, and clonal diversity was possibly underestimated.

In regard to this clone: Antigen specificity is unknown.

Libraries were prepared by immunoSEQ multiplex PCR; TCRdb keeps only in-frame clonotypes and omits some of them. The table has some 100,000 clones, more than 85% seen once. The starting material was peripheral blood, obtained on day 0 of AZD1222 vaccination. The sequence derives from an adult in good health.

The DNA for the CDR3 is TGCGCCAGCAGCTTGGACGGCTATGAAGCTTTCTTT. Translation: CASSLDGYEAFF. The genes are TRBV5-1 and TRBJ1-1; no clear D. Per the germline V gene, CDR1 is SGHRS and CDR2 is YFSETQ. Trimming shortened V by 0 bases and J by 7 bases, and 7 bases separated the two germline ends. The length of the CDR3 is 12 residues. Combining the CDR3 with reference TRBV5-1 and TRBJ1-1 gives the whole variable domain KAGVTQTPRYLIKTRGQQVTLSCSPISGHRSVSWYQQTPGQGLQFLFEYFSETQRNKGNFPGRFSGRQFSNSRSEMNVSTLELGDSALYLCASSLDGYEAFFGQGTRLTVV.